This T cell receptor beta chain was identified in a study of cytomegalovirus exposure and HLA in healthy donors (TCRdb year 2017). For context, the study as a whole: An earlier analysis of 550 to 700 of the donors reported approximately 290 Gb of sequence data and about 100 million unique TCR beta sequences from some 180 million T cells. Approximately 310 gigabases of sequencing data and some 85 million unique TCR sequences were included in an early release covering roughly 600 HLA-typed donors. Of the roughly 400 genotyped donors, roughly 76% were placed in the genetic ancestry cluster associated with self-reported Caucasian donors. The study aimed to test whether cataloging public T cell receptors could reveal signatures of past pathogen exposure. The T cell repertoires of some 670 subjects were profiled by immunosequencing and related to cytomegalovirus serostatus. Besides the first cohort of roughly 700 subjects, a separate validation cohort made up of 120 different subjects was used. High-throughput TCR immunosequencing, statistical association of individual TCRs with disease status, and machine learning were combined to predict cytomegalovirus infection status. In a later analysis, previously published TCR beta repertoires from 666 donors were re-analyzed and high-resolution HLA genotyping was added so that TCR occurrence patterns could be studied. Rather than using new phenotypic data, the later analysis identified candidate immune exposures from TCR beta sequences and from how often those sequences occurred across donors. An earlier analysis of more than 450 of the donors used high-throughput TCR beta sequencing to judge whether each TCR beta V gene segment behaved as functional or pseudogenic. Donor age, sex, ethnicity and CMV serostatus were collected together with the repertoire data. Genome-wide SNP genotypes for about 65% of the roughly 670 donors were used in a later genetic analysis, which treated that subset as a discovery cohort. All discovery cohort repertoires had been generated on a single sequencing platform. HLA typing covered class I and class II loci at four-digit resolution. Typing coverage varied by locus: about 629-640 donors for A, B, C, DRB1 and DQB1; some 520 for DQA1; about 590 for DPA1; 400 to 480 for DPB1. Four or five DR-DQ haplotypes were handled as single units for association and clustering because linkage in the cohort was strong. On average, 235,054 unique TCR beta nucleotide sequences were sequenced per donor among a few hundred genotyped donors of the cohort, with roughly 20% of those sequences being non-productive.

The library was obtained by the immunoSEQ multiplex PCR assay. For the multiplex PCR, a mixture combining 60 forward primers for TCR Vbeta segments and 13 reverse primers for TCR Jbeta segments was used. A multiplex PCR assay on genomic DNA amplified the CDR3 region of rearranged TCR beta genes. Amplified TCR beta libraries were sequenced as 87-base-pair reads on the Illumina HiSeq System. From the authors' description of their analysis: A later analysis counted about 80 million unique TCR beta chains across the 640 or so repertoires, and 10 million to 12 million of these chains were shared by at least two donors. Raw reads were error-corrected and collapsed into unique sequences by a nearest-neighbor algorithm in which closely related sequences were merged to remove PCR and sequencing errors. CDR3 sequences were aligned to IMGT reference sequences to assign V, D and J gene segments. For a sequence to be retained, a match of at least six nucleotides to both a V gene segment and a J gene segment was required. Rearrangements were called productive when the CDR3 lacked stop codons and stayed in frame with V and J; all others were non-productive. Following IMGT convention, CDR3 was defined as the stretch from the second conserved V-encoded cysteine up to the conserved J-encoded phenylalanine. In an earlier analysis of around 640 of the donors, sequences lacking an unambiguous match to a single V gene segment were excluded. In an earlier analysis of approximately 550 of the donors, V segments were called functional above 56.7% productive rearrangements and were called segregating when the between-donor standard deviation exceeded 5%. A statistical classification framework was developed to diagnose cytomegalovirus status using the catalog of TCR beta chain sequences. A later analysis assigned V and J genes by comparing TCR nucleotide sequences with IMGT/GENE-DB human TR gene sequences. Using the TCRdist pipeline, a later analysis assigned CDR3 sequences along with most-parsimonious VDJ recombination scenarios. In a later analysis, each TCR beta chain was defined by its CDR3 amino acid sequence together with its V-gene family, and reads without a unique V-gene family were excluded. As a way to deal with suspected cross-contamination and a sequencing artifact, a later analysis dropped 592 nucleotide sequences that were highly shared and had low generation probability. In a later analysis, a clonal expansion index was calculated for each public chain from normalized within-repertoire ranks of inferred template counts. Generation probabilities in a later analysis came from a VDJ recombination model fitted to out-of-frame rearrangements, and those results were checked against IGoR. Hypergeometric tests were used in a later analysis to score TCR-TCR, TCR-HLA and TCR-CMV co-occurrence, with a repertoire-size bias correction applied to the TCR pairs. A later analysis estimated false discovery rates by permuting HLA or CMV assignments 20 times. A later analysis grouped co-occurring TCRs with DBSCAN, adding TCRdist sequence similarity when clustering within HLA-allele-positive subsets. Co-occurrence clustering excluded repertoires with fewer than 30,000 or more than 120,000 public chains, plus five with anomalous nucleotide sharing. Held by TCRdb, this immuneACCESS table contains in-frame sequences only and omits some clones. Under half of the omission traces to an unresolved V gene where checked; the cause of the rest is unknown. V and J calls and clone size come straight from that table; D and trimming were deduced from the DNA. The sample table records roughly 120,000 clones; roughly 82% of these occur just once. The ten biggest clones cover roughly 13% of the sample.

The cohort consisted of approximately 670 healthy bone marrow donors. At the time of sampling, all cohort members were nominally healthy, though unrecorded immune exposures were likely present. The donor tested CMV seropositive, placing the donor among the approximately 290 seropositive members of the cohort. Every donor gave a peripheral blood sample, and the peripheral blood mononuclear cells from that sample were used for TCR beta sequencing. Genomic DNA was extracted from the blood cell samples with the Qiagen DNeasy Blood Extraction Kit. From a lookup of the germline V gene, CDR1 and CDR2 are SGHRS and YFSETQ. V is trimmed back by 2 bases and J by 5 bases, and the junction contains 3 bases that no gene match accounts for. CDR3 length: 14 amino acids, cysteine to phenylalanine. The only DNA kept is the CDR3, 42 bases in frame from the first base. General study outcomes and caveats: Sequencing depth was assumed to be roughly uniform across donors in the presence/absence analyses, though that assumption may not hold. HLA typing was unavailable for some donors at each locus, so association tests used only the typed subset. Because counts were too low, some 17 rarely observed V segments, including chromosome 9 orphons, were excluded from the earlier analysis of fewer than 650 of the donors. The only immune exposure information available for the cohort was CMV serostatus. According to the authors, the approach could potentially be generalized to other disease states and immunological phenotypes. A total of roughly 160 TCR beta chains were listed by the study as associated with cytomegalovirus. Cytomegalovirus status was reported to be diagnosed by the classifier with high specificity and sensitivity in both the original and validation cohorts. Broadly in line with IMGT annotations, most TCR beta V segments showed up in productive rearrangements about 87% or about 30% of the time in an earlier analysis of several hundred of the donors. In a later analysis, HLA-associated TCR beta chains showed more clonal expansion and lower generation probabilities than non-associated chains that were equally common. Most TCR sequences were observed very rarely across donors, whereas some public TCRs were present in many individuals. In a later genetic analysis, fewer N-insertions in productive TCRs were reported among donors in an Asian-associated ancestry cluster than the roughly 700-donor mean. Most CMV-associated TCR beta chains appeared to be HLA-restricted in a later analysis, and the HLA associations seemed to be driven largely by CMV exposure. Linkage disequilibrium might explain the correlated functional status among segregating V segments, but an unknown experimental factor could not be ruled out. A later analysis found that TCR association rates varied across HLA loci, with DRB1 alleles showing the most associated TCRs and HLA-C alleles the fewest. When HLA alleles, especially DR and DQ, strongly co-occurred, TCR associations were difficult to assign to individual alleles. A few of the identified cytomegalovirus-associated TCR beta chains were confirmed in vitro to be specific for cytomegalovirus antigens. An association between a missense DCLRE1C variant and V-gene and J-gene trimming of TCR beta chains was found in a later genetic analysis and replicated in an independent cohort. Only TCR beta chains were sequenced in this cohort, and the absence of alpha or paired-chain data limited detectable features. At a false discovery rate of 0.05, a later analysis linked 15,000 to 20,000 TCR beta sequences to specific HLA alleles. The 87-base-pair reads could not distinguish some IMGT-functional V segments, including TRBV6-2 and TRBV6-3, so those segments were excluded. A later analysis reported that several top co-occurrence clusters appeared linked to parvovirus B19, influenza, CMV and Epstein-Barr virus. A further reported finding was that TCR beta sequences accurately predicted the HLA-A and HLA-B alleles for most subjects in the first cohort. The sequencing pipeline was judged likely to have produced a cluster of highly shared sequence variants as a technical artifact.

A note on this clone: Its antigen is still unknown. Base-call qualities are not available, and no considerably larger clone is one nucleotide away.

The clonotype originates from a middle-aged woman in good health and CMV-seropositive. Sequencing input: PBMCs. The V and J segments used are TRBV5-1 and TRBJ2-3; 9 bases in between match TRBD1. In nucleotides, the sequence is TGCGCCAGCAGCTTACAGGGGGCAGGAGATACGCAGTATTTT. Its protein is CASSLQGAGDTQYF.